The sequence of this T cell receptor beta chain was determined in a study of blood T cell repertoires in COVID-19. Whole-study context: The United States, Italy and Spain were the sources of the acute and convalescent COVID-19 samples.

Deletions cut 5 bases from V and 2 bases from J, with 13 bases between. The CDR3 has 15 amino acids. CDR1 and CDR2 from the germline V gene are SNHLY and FYNNEI. Enrollees, about 18 to 95 years old, lived in about two dozen US areas. Sequencing was performed with immunoSEQ multiplex PCR; in TCRdb, only in-frame clones are kept and a portion is missing. The sample consists of approximately 200,000 clones, over 75% of them appearing once. V is TRBV2 and J is TRBJ1-5, with D perhaps TRBD1 (5 bases). This clonotype originated in a man aged 40-49 years who had recovered from COVID-19. Sequencing input: PBMCs or T cells enriched from blood (not recorded which). The CDR3: CASSPGGRGNQPQHF. CDR3 DNA: TGTGCCAGCAGTCCCGGGGGGAGAGGCAATCAGCCCCAGCATTTT.